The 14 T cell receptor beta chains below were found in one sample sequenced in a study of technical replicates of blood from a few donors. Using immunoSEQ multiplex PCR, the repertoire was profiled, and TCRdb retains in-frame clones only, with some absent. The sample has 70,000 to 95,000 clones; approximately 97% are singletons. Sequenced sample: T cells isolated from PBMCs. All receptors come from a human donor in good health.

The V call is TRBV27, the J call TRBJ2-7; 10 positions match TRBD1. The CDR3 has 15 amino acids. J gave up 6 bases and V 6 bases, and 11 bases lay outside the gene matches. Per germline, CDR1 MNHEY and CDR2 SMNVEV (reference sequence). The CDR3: CASSPPGQGIREQYF. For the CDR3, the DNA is TGTGCCAGCAGCCCTCCGGGACAGGGGATCCGCGAGCAGTACTTC.

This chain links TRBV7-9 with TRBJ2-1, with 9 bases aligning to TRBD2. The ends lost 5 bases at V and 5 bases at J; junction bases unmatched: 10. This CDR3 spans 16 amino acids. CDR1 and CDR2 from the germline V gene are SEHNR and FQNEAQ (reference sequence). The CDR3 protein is CASSVSILAGHNEQFF. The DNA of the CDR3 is TGTGCCAGCAGCGTAAGCATACTAGCGGGTCACAATGAGCAGTTCTTC.

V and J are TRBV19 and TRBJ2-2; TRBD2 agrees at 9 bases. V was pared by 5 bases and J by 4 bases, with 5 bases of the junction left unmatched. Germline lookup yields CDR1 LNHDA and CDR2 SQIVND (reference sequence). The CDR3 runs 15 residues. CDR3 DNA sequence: TGTGCCAGTAGTTCCTCGCGGGAGGGCACCGGGGAGCTGTTTTTT. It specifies CASSSSREGTGELFF.

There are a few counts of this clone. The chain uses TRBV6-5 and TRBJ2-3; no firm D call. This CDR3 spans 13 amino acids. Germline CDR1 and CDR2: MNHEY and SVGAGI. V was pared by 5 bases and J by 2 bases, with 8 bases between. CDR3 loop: CASSRPFTDTQYF. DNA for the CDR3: TGTGCCAGCAGTCGTCCCTTCACAGATACGCAGTATTTT.

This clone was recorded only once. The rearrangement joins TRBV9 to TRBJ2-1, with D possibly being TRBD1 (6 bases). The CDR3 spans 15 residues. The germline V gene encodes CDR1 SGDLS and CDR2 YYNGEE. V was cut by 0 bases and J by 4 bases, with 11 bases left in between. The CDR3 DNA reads TGTGCCAGCAGCGTAGGGCAGGGGCCTTACAATGAGCAGTTCTTC. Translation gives CASSVGQGPYNEQFF.

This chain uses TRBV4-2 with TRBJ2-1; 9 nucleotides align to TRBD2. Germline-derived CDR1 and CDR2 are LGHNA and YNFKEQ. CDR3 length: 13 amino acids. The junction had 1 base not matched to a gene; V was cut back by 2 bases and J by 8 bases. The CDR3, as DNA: TGTGCCAGCAGCCAACGGACTAGCGATGAGCAGTTCTTC. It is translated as CASSQRTSDEQFF.

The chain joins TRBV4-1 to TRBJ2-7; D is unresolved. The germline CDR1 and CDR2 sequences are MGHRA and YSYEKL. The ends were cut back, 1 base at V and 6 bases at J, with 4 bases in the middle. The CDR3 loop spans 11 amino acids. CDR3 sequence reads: CASSQAGEQYF. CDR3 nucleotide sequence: TGCGCCAGCAGCCAAGCGGGCGAGCAGTACTTC.

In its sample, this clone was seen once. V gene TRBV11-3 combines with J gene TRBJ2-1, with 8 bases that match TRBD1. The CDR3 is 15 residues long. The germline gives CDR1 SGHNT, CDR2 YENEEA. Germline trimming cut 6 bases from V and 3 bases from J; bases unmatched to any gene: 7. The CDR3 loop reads CASSPGTGFYNEQFF. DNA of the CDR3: TGTGCCAGCAGTCCCGGGACAGGATTCTACAATGAGCAGTTCTTC.

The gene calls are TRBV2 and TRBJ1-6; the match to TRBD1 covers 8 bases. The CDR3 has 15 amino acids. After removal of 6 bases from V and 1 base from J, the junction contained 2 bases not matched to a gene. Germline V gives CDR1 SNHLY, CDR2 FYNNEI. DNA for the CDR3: TGTGCCAGCAGCCGGACAGGGTCCTATAATTCACCCCTCCACTTT. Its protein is CASSRTGSYNSPLHF.

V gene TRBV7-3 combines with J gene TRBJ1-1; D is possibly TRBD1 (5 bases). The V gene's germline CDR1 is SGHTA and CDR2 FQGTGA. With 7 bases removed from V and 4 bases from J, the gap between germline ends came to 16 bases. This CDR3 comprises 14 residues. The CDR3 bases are TGTGCCAGCAAAGGGGCGGGAGCGGGCACTGAAGCTTTCTTT. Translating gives CASKGAGAGTEAFF.

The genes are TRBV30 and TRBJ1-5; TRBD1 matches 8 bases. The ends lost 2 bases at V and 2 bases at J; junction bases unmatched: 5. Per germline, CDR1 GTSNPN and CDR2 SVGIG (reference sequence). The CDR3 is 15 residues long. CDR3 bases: TGTGCCTGGAGTTATACAGGGGGACGCAATCAGCCCCAGCATTTT. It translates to CAWSYTGGRNQPQHF.

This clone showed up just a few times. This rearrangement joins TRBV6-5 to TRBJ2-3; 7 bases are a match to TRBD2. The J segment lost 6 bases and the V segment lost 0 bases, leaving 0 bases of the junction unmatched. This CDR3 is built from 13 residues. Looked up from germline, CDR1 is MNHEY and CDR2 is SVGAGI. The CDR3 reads CASSYSRGDTQYF. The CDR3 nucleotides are TGTGCCAGCAGTTACTCGCGGGGGGATACGCAGTATTTT.

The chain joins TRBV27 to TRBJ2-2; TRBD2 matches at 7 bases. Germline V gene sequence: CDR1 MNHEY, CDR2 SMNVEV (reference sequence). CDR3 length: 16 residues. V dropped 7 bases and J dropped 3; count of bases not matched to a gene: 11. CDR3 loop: CASTPRGRGDTGELFF. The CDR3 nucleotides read TGTGCCAGCACCCCGAGAGGTCGGGGGGACACCGGGGAGCTGTTTTTT.

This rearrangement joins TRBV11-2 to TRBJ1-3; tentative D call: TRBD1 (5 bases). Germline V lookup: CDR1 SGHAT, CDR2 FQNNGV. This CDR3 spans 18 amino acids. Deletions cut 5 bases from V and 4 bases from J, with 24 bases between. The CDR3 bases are TGTGCCAGCAGCATAACGGGACTAACACCCCAGGCAGGAAACACCATATATTTT. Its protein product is CASSITGLTPQAGNTIYF.